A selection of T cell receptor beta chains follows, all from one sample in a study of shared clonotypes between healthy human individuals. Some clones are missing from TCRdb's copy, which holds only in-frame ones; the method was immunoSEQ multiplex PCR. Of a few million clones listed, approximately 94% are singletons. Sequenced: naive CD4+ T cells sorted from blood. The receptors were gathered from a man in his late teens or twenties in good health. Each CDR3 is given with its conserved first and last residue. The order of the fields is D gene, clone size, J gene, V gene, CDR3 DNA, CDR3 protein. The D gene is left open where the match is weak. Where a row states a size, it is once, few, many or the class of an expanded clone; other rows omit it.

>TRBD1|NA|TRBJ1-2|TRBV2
TGTGCCGGAGGGGACAGCTATGGCTACACCTTC
CAGGDSYGYTF
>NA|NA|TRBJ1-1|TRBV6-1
TGTGCCAGCAGGACAGGTGATCAAGCTTTCTTT
CASRTGDQAFF
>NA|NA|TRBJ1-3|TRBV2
TGTGCCAGCAGTGAAGGGCATAGAAACACCATATATTTT
CASSEGHRNTIYF
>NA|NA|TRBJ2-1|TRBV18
TGTGCCAGCTCAGTCCGGGACAGTGCGGGACTGATCTACAATGAGCAGTTCTTC
CASSVRDSAGLIYNEQFF
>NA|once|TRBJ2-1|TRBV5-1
TGCGCCAGCAGCTCCGCGGGGTATGAGCAGTTCTTC
CASSSAGYEQFF
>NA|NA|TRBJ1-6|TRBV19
TGTGCCAGTAGGACTGGGACATCGGTGAACTATAATTCACCCCTCCACTTT
CASRTGTSVNYNSPLHF
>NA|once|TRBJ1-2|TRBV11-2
TGTGCCAGCAGCTTAGCAGGAGGGAGGGTCGACTATGGCTACACCTTC
CASSLAGGRVDYGYTF
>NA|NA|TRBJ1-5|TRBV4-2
TGTGCCAGCAGCCAAGATCGACAGACCAATCAGCCCCAGCATTTT
CASSQDRQTNQPQHF
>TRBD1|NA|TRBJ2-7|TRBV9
TGTGCCAGCAGCCCCCGACAGGGGGCCTACGAGCAGTACTTC
CASSPRQGAYEQYF
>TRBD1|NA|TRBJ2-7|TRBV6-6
TGTGCCAGCAGTCCGGCGGGGACAGGCGAACAGTACTTC
CASSPAGTGEQYF
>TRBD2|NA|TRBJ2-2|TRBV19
TGTGCCAGTAGCCGGGTAGCGGGAGGGCCCTCCGGGGAGCTGTTTTTT
CASSRVAGGPSGELFF
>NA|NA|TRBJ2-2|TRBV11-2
TGTGCCAGCAGCTTAGAGAGGGCTGGGAACACCGGGGAGCTGTTTTTT
CASSLERAGNTGELFF
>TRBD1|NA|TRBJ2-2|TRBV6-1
TGTGCCAGCAGGCGGGACAGGGCAAACACCGGGGAGCTGTTTTTT
CASRRDRANTGELFF